The clone carrying this T cell receptor (beta chain) has just one count. What it binds is unknown. Libraries were prepared by immunoSEQ multiplex PCR; TCRdb keeps only in-frame clonotypes and omits some of them. The profile shows around 450,000 clones, approximately 89% of them singletons. This entry belongs to a study of Ad26.COV2.S vaccination and SARS-CoV-2 variants. About the study: Ad26.COV2.S shots went into the muscle once or twice, 56 days apart.

Study results and limitations: Once vaccination had occurred, spike-specific CD8+ and CD4+ T cell responses reportedly showed substantial breadth.

Germline CDR1 and CDR2: KGHSH and LQKENI. The CDR3 sequence is 14 residues long. V shed 3 bases and J 4 bases; nucleotides not matched to a gene: 4. Treatment of the sample: approximately 18 received Ad26.COV2.S at low or high dose, single or two shots; 5 received placebo; per-sample allocation not given. Repertoires come from day 63 after the first vaccine or placebo injection. This material consisted of peripheral blood, taken in a trial of Ad26.COV2.S vaccine versus placebo. The receptor was derived from a person between 18 and 65 years old who received the Ad26.COV2.S COVID-19 vaccine or a placebo. The chain carries TRBV18 and TRBJ2-3, with 7 bases lining up with TRBD2. DNA of the CDR3: TGTGCCAGCTCACCCGGACTAGAAGCAGATACGCAGTATTTT. This sequence encodes CASSPGLEADTQYF.